In this sample, the clone carrying this T cell receptor beta chain turned up a few times. What it recognizes is unknown. This entry is derived from a study of T-cell memory formation after mild COVID-19. General observations from the study: Later expanders leaned CD4+, whereas clones that contracted between day 15 and 85 were balanced CD4/CD8. In pre-infection memory, a portion of responding clones appeared, which suggested that cross-reactive memory joined. The main location of contracting CD4+ clones was CM and EM, and that of contracting CD8+ clones was EMRA.

From 5'RACE with constant-segment primers came TCR alpha and TCR beta cDNA libraries that carried sample barcodes and UMIs. TCRdb re-derived calls from the 5' RACE reads in MiXCR, one entry per CDR3 protein. The sample shows about 540,000 distinct CDR3 sequences, approximately 20% of them seen only once. CDR3 length: 12 amino acids. Germline V gives CDR1 ENHRY, CDR2 SYGVKD. J was trimmed by 3 bases and V by 8 bases; bases with no gene match: 0. This clonotype was sampled from an adult woman who had mild COVID-19 (a few samples of this study predate the infection). Cell type and time point are not known. The specimen was PBMCs or a T cell subset sorted from them (not recorded which). This sequence joins TRBV10-3 and TRBJ2-5, with 10 bases identical to TRBD1. CDR3 bases: TGTGCCATCGGGACAGGGGAAGAGACCCAGTACTTC. As protein: CAIGTGEETQYF.